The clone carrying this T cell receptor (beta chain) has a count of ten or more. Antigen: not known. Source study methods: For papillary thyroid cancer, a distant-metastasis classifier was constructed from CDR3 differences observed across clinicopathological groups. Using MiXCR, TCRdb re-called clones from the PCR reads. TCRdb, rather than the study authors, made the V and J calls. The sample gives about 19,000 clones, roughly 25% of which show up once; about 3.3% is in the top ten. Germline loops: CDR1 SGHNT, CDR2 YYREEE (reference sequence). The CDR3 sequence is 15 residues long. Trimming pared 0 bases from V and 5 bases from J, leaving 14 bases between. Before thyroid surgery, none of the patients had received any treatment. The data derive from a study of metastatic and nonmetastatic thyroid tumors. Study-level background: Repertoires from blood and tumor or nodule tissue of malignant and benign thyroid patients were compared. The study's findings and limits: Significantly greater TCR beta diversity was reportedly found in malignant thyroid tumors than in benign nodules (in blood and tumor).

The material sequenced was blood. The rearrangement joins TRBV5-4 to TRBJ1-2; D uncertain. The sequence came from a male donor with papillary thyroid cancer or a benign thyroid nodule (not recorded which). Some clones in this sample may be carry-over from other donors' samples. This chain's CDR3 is CASSLGGLTGYGYTF. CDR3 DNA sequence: TGTGCCAGCAGCTTGGGAGGGTTAACGGGGTATGGCTACACCTTC.